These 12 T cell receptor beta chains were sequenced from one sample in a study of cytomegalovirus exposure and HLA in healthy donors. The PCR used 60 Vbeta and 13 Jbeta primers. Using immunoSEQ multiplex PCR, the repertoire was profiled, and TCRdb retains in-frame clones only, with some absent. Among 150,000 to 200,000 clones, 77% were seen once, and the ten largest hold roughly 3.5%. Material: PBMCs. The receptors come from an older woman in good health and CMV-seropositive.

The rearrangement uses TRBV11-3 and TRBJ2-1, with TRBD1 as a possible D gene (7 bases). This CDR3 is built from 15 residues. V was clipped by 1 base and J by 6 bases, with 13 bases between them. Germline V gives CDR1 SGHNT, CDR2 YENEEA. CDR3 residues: CASSLGGAGGNEQFF. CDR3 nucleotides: TGTGCCAGCAGCTTAGGGGGGGCAGGGGGCAATGAGCAGTTCTTC.

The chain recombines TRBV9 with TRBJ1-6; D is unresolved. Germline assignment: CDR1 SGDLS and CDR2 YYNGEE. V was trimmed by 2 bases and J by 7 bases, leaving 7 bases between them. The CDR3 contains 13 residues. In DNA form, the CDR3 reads TGTGCCAGCAGCGTGAAGGAGAATTCACCCCTCCACTTT. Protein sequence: CASSVKENSPLHF. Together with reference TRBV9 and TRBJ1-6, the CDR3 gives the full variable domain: DSGVTQTPKHLITATGQRVTLRCSPRSGDLSVYWYQQSLDQGLQFLIQYYNGEERAKGNILERFSAQQFPDLHSELNLSSLELGDSALYFCASSVKENSPLHFGNGTRLTVT.

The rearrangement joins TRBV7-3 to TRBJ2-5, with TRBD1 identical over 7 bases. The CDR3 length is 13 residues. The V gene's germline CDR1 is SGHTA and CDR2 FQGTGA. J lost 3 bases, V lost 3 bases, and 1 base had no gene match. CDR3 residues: CASSFDREETQYF. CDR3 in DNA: TGTGCCAGCAGCTTCGACAGGGAAGAGACCCAGTACTTC.

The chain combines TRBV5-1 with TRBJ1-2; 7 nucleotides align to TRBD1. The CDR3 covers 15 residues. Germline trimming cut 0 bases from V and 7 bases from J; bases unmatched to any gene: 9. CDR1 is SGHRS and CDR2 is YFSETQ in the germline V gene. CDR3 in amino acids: CASSLDPGAGGGYTF. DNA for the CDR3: TGCGCCAGCAGCTTGGATCCAGGGGCAGGGGGTGGCTACACCTTC.

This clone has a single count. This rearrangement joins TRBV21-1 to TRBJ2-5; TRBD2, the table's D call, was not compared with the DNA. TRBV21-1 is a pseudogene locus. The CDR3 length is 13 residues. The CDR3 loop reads CASSKLASETQYF. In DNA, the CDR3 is TGTGCCAGCAGCAAACTAGCGTCGGAGACCCAGTACTTC.

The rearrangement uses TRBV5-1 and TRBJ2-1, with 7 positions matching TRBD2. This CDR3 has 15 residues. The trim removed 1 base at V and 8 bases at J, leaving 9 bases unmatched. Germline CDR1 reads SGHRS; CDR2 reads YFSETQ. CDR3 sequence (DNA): TGCGCCAGCAGCTTGAACACATGGGGGGGAGATGAGCAGTTCTTC. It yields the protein CASSLNTWGGDEQFF.

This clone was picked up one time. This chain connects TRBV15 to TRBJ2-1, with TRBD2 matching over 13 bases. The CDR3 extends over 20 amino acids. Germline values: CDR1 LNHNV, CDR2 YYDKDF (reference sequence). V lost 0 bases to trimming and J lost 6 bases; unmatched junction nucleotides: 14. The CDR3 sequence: CATSRDQRTSGRGAGNEQFF. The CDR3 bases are TGTGCCACCAGCAGAGATCAGCGGACTAGCGGGAGAGGGGCGGGCAATGAGCAGTTCTTC.

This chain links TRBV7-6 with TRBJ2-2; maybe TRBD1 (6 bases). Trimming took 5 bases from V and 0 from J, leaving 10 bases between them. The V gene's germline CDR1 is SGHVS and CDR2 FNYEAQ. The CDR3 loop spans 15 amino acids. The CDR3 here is CASSHRQANTGELFF. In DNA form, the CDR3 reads TGTGCCAGCAGCCACAGACAGGCGAACACCGGGGAGCTGTTTTTT. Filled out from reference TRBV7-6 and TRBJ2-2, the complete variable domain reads GAGVSQSPRYKVTKRGQDVALRCDPISGHVSLYWYRQALGQGPEFLTYFNYEAQQDKSGLPNDRFSAERPEGSISTLTIQRTEQRDSAMYRCASSHRQANTGELFFGEGSRLTVL.

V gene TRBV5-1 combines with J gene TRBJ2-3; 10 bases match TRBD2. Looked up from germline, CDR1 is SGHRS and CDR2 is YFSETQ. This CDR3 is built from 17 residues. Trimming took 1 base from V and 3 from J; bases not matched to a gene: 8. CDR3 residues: CASSLLSGGAGTDTQYF. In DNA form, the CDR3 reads TGCGCCAGCAGCTTGTTAAGCGGGGGGGCCGGAACAGATACGCAGTATTTT.

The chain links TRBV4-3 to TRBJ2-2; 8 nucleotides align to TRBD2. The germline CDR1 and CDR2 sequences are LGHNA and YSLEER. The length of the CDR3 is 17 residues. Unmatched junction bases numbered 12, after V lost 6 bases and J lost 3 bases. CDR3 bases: TGCGCCAGCAGTAACGGATCCGGGAGGGGCGACACCGGGGAGCTGTTTTTT. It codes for CASSNGSGRGDTGELFF.

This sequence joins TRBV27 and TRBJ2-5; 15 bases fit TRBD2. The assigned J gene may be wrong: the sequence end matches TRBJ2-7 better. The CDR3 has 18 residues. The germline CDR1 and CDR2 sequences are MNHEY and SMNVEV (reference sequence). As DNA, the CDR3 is TGTGCCAACGCCCTCATCGGACTAGCGGGAGGGTTCTCCTACGAGCAGTACTTC. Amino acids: CANALIGLAGGFSYEQYF.

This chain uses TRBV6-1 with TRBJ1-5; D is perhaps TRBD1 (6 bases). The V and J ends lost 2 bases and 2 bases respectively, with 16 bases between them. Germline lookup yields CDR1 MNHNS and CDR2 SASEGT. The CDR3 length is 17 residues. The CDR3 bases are TGTGCCAGCAGTGAATATCGGTACAAGGGGGGCAATCAGCCCCAGCATTTT. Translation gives CASSEYRYKGGNQPQHF.